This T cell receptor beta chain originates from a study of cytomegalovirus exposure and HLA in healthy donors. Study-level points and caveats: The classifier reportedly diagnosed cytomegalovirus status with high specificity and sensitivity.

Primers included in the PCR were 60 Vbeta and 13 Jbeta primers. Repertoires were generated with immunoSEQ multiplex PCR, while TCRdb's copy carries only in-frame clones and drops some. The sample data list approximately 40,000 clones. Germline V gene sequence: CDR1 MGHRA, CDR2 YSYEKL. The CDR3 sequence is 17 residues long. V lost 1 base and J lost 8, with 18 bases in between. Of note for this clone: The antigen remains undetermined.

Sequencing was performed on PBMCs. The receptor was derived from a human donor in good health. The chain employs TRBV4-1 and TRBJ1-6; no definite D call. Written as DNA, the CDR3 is TGCGCCAGCAGCCAAGTTCCCGGGATCCTATTTGATTCACCCCTCCACTTT. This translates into CASSQVPGILFDSPLHF.